This is a list of T cell receptor beta chains from one sample in a study of T-cell memory formation after mild COVID-19. One entry per CDR3 protein results from TCRdb running MiXCR on the 5' RACE reads. This repertoire shows 190,000 or so distinct CDR3 sequences, over 20% found once; its top ten account for approximately 22%. Sequencing used PBMCs or a T cell subset sorted from them (not recorded which). These TCRs come from an adult woman who had mild COVID-19 (a few samples of this study predate the infection). Cell type and time point are not known. Each CDR3 is given with its conserved first and last residue. The order of the fields is clone size, D gene, V gene, CDR3 length, J gene, CDR3 protein, CDR3 DNA. The D gene is left open where the match is weak. The size entry is marked missing in some rows and otherwise reads once, few, many or a size class.

size: NA
D: TRBD1
V: TRBV15
length: 17
J: TRBJ1-5
CDR3: CATSSLLEDRGSQPQHF
DNA: TGTGCCACCAGCAGTCTGCTTGAGGACAGGGGGTCCCAGCCCCAGCATTTT

size: few
D: NA
V: TRBV5-1
length: 14
J: TRBJ2-3
CDR3: CASSAIGMADTQYF
DNA: TGCGCCAGCAGCGCAATAGGGATGGCAGATACGCAGTATTTT

size: NA
D: NA
V: TRBV20-1
length: 13
J: TRBJ2-7
CDR3: CSARVGEPYEQYF
DNA: TGCAGTGCTAGAGTTGGGGAACCGTACGAGCAGTACTTC

size: NA
D: TRBD2
V: TRBV11-2
length: 18
J: TRBJ2-1
CDR3: CASSPWTSGVSSYNEQFF
DNA: TGTGCCAGCAGCCCGTGGACTAGCGGGGTGAGCTCCTACAATGAGCAGTTCTTC

size: few
D: TRBD2
V: TRBV18
length: 13
J: TRBJ2-1
CDR3: CASSPSTSPEQFF
DNA: TGTGCCAGCTCACCGTCGACTAGCCCTGAGCAGTTCTTC

size: NA
D: TRBD2
V: TRBV20-1
length: 18
J: TRBJ2-3
CDR3: CSASWRVLAGLSTDTQYF
DNA: TGCAGTGCTAGTTGGAGGGTGCTAGCGGGGCTAAGCACAGATACGCAGTATTTT

size: NA
D: NA
V: TRBV12-3/TRBV12-4
length: 13
J: TRBJ1-1
CDR3: CASSRRPPAEAFF
DNA: TGTGCCAGCAGTCGTCGGCCCCCGGCTGAAGCTTTCTTT

size: NA
D: NA
V: TRBV7-9
length: 15
J: TRBJ2-7
CDR3: CASSFGGAPFYEQYF
DNA: TGTGCCAGCAGCTTTGGGGGGGCCCCTTTCTACGAGCAGTACTTC

size: NA
D: TRBD2
V: TRBV27
length: 16
J: TRBJ2-1
CDR3: CASSSGTSGKDNEQFF
DNA: TGTGCCAGCAGTTCCGGGACTAGCGGCAAAGACAATGAGCAGTTCTTC

size: NA
D: TRBD1
V: TRBV12-5
length: 14
J: TRBJ1-1
CDR3: CASGLFPGGDQAFF
DNA: TGTGCTAGTGGTTTGTTCCCAGGGGGCGACCAAGCTTTCTTT

size: NA
D: NA
V: TRBV24-1
length: 15
J: TRBJ1-5
CDR3: CATSDPGTQNQPQHF
DNA: TGTGCCACCAGTGACCCCGGGACACAGAATCAGCCCCAGCATTTT

size: NA
D: TRBD1
V: TRBV6-6
length: 15
J: TRBJ1-1
CDR3: CASSRSLTGVAEAFF
DNA: TGTGCCAGCAGCCGATCATTGACAGGGGTTGCTGAAGCTTTCTTT

size: few
D: NA
V: TRBV4-2
length: 14
J: TRBJ1-5
CDR3: CASSQLDRNQPQHF
DNA: TGTGCCAGCAGCCAACTAGACAGGAATCAGCCCCAGCATTTT

size: NA
D: TRBD1
V: TRBV24-1
length: 14
J: TRBJ1-1
CDR3: CATSDLQQGREAFF
DNA: TGTGCCACCAGTGATTTGCAACAGGGGCGTGAAGCTTTCTTT

size: few
D: TRBD2
V: TRBV4-3
length: 15
J: TRBJ2-7
CDR3: CASSQDSGRFYEQYF
DNA: TGCGCCAGCAGCCAAGATTCCGGGAGGTTCTACGAGCAGTACTTC

size: many
D: NA
V: TRBV7-9
length: 14
J: TRBJ2-7
CDR3: CASSFAYSVYEQYF
DNA: TGTGCCAGCAGCTTCGCGTACAGCGTCTACGAGCAGTACTTC

size: NA
D: TRBD2
V: TRBV6-5
length: 16
J: TRBJ2-3
CDR3: CASSSLPGGSTDTQYF
DNA: TGTGCCAGCAGTTCTCTACCGGGGGGGAGCACAGATACGCAGTATTTT

size: NA
D: NA
V: TRBV19
length: 11
J: TRBJ2-1
CDR3: CASSRYNEQFF
DNA: TGTGCCAGTAGCCGGTATAATGAGCAGTTCTTC

size: NA
D: TRBD2
V: TRBV5-1
length: 17
J: TRBJ2-3
CDR3: CASSLGPAGGYTDTQYF
DNA: TGCGCCAGCAGCCTCGGCCCAGCGGGGGGGTACACAGATACGCAGTATTTT

size: few
D: NA
V: TRBV5-1
length: 15
J: TRBJ2-7
CDR3: CASSLGRGRLDEQYF
DNA: TGCGCCAGCAGCTTGGGTCGGGGGCGGTTGGACGAGCAGTACTTC

size: NA
D: NA
V: TRBV2
length: 14
J: TRBJ2-5
CDR3: CASSVWADQETQYF
DNA: TGTGCCAGCAGTGTTTGGGCAGACCAAGAGACCCAGTACTTC

size: NA
D: NA
V: TRBV20-1
length: 15
J: TRBJ2-3
CDR3: CSARDLQGPTDTQYF
DNA: TGCAGTGCTAGAGATCTCCAGGGACCCACAGATACGCAGTATTTT

size: many
D: NA
V: TRBV7-2
length: 12
J: TRBJ1-5
CDR3: CASSFSNQPQHF
DNA: TGTGCCAGCAGCTTTAGCAATCAGCCCCAGCATTTT

size: NA
D: NA
V: TRBV15
length: 13
J: TRBJ1-1
CDR3: CATSGGMNTEAFF
DNA: TGTGCCACCAGCGGAGGGATGAACACTGAAGCTTTCTTT

size: NA
D: NA
V: TRBV19
length: 14
J: TRBJ1-5
CDR3: CASSMQGARQPQHF
DNA: TGTGCCAGTAGTATGCAAGGGGCGAGACAGCCCCAGCATTTT

size: many
D: NA
V: TRBV5-1
length: 11
J: TRBJ1-2
CDR3: CASSLGYGYTF
DNA: TGCGCCAGCAGCTTGGGGTATGGCTACACCTTC

size: once
D: TRBD1
V: TRBV7-3
length: 16
J: TRBJ2-5
CDR3: CASSSPGDRGLETQYF
DNA: TGTGCCAGCAGCTCCCCGGGGGACAGGGGTTTAGAGACCCAGTACTTC

size: few
D: TRBD2
V: TRBV20-1
length: 19
J: TRBJ2-7
CDR3: CSARIGGAYQAGRAGEQYF
DNA: TGCAGTGCTAGAATAGGAGGGGCATATCAAGCGGGAAGGGCGGGCGAGCAGTACTTC

size: many
D: NA
V: TRBV25-1
length: 12
J: TRBJ1-1
CDR3: CASSDAELKAFF
DNA: TGTGCCAGCAGTGATGCGGAACTTAAAGCTTTCTTT

size: few
D: TRBD1
V: TRBV12-3/TRBV12-4
length: 13
J: TRBJ2-1
CDR3: CASSFAGGNEQFF
DNA: TGTGCCAGCAGTTTCGCAGGGGGCAATGAGCAGTTCTTC

size: NA
D: NA
V: TRBV29-1
length: 14
J: TRBJ2-1
CDR3: CSVELRAYYNEQFF
DNA: TGCAGCGTTGAACTAAGGGCGTACTACAATGAGCAGTTCTTC

size: NA
D: TRBD2
V: TRBV5-1
length: 14
J: TRBJ2-5
CDR3: CASSLEAGQETQYF
DNA: TGCGCCAGCAGCTTGGAAGCGGGGCAAGAGACCCAGTACTTC

size: NA
D: NA
V: TRBV24-1
length: 13
J: TRBJ1-1
CDR3: CATSGGQNTEAFF
DNA: TGTGCCACCTCGGGGGGGCAGAACACTGAAGCTTTCTTT

size: NA
D: TRBD1
V: TRBV11-2
length: 14
J: TRBJ1-6
CDR3: CASSRDSVVSPLHF
DNA: TGTGCCAGCAGCCGGGACAGTGTGGTTTCACCCCTCCACTTT

size: few
D: NA
V: TRBV7-9
length: 16
J: TRBJ1-1
CDR3: CASRPGTGRYFAEAFF
DNA: TGTGCCAGCAGACCTGGGACGGGCAGATATTTCGCTGAAGCTTTCTTT

size: NA
D: NA
V: TRBV20-1
length: 13
J: TRBJ1-2
CDR3: CSARDMGGDGYTF
DNA: TGCAGTGCTAGAGATATGGGGGGCGATGGCTACACCTTC

size: NA
D: TRBD1
V: TRBV4-1
length: 17
J: TRBJ1-2
CDR3: CASSQKAGTDTNYGYTF
DNA: TGCGCCAGCAGCCAAAAGGCCGGGACAGATACTAACTATGGCTACACCTTC

size: many
D: TRBD2
V: TRBV7-9
length: 14
J: TRBJ2-7
CDR3: CASSSGLAVHEQYF
DNA: TGTGCCAGCAGCTCCGGACTAGCGGTCCACGAGCAGTACTTC

size: few
D: NA
V: TRBV28
length: 12
J: TRBJ2-7
CDR3: CASRPSSYEQYF
DNA: TGTGCCAGCAGACCAAGCTCCTACGAGCAGTACTTC

size: few
D: NA
V: TRBV7-6
length: 15
J: TRBJ2-7
CDR3: CASSRYREQSYEQYF
DNA: TGTGCCAGCAGCCGCTACAGGGAGCAGTCCTACGAGCAGTACTTC

size: NA
D: NA
V: TRBV29-1
length: 13
J: TRBJ2-2
CDR3: CSVEAGFTGELFF
DNA: TGCAGCGTTGAGGCAGGGTTCACCGGGGAGCTGTTTTTT

size: NA
D: TRBD1
V: TRBV15
length: 14
J: TRBJ1-2
CDR3: CATSRDRARDGYTF
DNA: TGTGCCACCAGCAGGGACAGGGCCCGGGACGGCTACACCTTC

size: NA
D: NA
V: TRBV5-5
length: 13
J: TRBJ2-7
CDR3: CASSLVPGDEQYF
DNA: TGTGCCAGCAGCTTGGTTCCAGGGGACGAGCAGTACTTC

size: few
D: NA
V: TRBV4-2
length: 13
J: TRBJ1-1
CDR3: CASSQDLGGEAFF
DNA: TGTGCCAGCAGCCAAGATCTAGGAGGAGAAGCTTTCTTT

size: NA
D: TRBD2
V: TRBV7-9
length: 16
J: TRBJ2-1
CDR3: CASSLVTGGPVNEQFF
DNA: TGTGCCAGCAGCTTAGTTACGGGAGGGCCCGTCAATGAGCAGTTCTTC